This T cell receptor beta chain stems from a study of blood T cell repertoires in COVID-19. Sequencing was performed with immunoSEQ multiplex PCR; in TCRdb, only in-frame clones are kept and a portion is missing. The table has around 50,000 clones, 65% to 85% seen once. Trimming took off 5 bases at V and 9 bases at J, with 14 bases between the two ends. The length of the CDR3 is 13 residues. The germline gives CDR1 MNHEY, CDR2 SMNVEV (reference sequence). Material for sequencing was peripheral blood. This chain connects TRBV27 to TRBJ2-1; D might be TRBD2 (6 bases). The sequence derives from a human donor with active or convalescent COVID-19. The donor label of this sample is uncertain. The CDR3 sequence: CASSKEGGTEQFF. DNA for the CDR3: TGTGCCAGCAGTAAGGAGGGCGGAACTGAGCAGTTCTTC.